This paragraph reports one TCR beta chain. The sample belongs to a study of blood T cell repertoires in COVID-19. Overall study: The study drew acute and convalescent COVID-19 samples from the United States, Italy and Spain. Sources were T cells, B-cell-depleted T cells, or PBMCs; the material itself was cDNA or gDNA.

This CDR3 has 14 amino acids. V lost 7 bases and J lost 6, with 15 bases in between. Germline V gene sequence: CDR1 MNHEY, CDR2 SVGAGI. In the study's own analysis: Reference gene primer amplification gave nucleated cell count estimates. Using immunoSEQ multiplex PCR, the repertoire was profiled, and TCRdb retains in-frame clones only, with some absent. V and J calls plus clone size are reproduced from that table; the DNA served to infer D and trimming. The sample has a few hundred thousand clones; around nine tenths are singletons. Sequencing was done on a sample of peripheral blood. The J gene is TRBJ2-2, the V gene TRBV6-5; D might be TRBD2 (5 bases). The TCR originated in a man aged 60-69 years with acute or convalescent COVID-19. The CDR3 reads CASKDGLPAGELFF. Here the CDR3 DNA reads TGTGCCAGCAAGGATGGACTCCCAGCCGGGGAGCTGTTTTTT.